The 29 T cell receptor beta chains reported below all come from one sample, sequenced in a study of T cells expressing NK-cell markers. TCRdb derives one entry per CDR3 protein from the 5' RACE reads, leaving out DNA. This sample's table has some 500,000 distinct CDR3 sequences. The sample consisted of blood T cells: a sorted CD56 or NKG2C T cell subset, CD4+ or CD8+ T cells, or bulk PBMC T cells (not recorded which). Receptor source: a woman between 45 and 60 years old in good health.

This rearrangement joins TRBV4-1 to TRBJ2-1; TCRdb gives TRBD2 as the D gene, but with no DNA this cannot be confirmed. This CDR3 has 15 amino acids. From germline, CDR1 is MGHRA and CDR2 YSYEKL. This CDR3 is CASSLGGGIMNEQFF.

The genes are TRBV20-1 and TRBJ1-5. Germline CDR1 is DFQATT and CDR2 is SNEGSKA (reference sequence). The CDR3 loop spans 15 amino acids. This CDR3 reads CSARGLRGPNQPQHF.

The chain links TRBV12-3 or TRBV12-4 to TRBJ2-2. The CDR3 is made up of 16 amino acids. CDR3 sequence reads: CASSLASTSGTGELFF.

The CDR3 loop reads CASSRRGENTGELFF. J is TRBJ2-2 and V is TRBV2; there is no DNA to check the TCRdb D call of TRBD2. CDR3 size: 15 residues. The germline gives CDR1 SNHLY, CDR2 FYNNEI. Filled out from reference TRBV2 and TRBJ2-2, the complete variable domain reads EPEVTQTPSHQVTQMGQEVILRCVPISNHLYFYWYRQILGQKVEFLVSFYNNEISEKSEIFDDQFSVERPDGSNFTLKIRSTKLEDSAMYFCASSRRGENTGELFFGEGSRLTVL.

CDR3 loop: CASSSWTGGPEAFF. The V gene is TRBV7-9, the J gene TRBJ1-1; the D call from TCRdb, TRBD1, cannot be confirmed without DNA. Germline values: CDR1 SEHNR, CDR2 FQNEAQ (reference sequence). The CDR3 is 14 amino acids.

The chain employs TRBV4-1 and TRBJ1-2. The germline V gene encodes CDR1 MGHRA and CDR2 YSYEKL. This CDR3 comprises 14 residues. CDR3 loop: CASRPVGSNYGYTF.

The chain carries TRBV2 and TRBJ1-5. The V gene's germline CDR1 is SNHLY and CDR2 FYNNEI. The CDR3 is 15 amino acids. This CDR3 is CASREGGVSNQPQHF.

The chain couples TRBV7-2 to TRBJ2-1; as DNA is missing, the TRBD1 call by TCRdb cannot be tested. Germline V gives CDR1 SGHTA, CDR2 FQGNSA. This CDR3 has 14 amino acids. CDR3 protein: CASSLAGTPKGPFF. Based on the CDR3 plus reference TRBV7-2 and TRBJ2-1, the full variable domain is GAGVSQSPSNKVTEKGKDVELRCDPISGHTALYWYRQSLGQGLEFLIYFQGNSAPDKSGLPSDRFSAERTGGSVSTLTIQRTQQEDSAVYLCASSLAGTPKGPFFGPGTRLTVL.

This chain connects TRBV20-1 to TRBJ1-2. Germline CDR1 and CDR2: DFQATT and SNEGSKA (reference sequence). This CDR3 has 13 amino acids. The CDR3 is CSARVEAAVGYTF.

The chain employs TRBV24-1 and TRBJ2-1. The CDR3 sequence is 12 residues long. The germline gives CDR1 KGHDR, CDR2 SFDVKD. The CDR3: CATARQLDEQFF.

This chain connects TRBV24-1 to TRBJ2-1; lacking DNA, the TRBD1 call made by TCRdb goes unchecked. Germline-derived CDR1 and CDR2 are KGHDR and SFDVKD. This CDR3 is 14 amino acids long. CDR3 residues: CATSDGGVLHEQFF.

The J gene is TRBJ2-3, the V gene TRBV29-1; TCRdb picks TRBD1, but there is no DNA to check that call. CDR3 length equals 13 residues. Germline V gene data show CDR1 as SQVTM and CDR2 as ANQGSEA. Here the CDR3 reads CSVFPGSEDTQYF.

The rearrangement uses TRBV10-3 and TRBJ2-7; the D gene TCRdb calls, TRBD2, cannot be checked with no DNA. The CDR3 has 15 amino acids. In germline, CDR1 is ENHRY, CDR2 SYGVKD. The CDR3 region is CAIRDGTSLTYEQYF.

The chain couples TRBV24-1 to TRBJ2-3; TCRdb picks TRBD2, but there is no DNA to check that call. This CDR3 has 17 amino acids. Germline V gives CDR1 KGHDR, CDR2 SFDVKD. This chain's CDR3 is CATSDRGLAGATDTQYF.

The chain is built from TRBV5-4 and TRBJ2-7; TCRdb outputs TRBD1, but without DNA this stays unchecked. There are 15 residues in the CDR3. Germline V CDR1 and CDR2: SGHNT, YYREEE (reference sequence). The CDR3: CASSSTGDVPYEQYF.

V gene TRBV3-1 combines with J gene TRBJ1-1; there is no DNA to check the TCRdb D call of TRBD1. The CDR3 runs to 14 residues. CDR1 LGHDT and CDR2 YNNKEL come from the germline V gene (reference sequence). CDR3 in amino acids: CASSQEPDRGEAFF. Supplemented by reference TRBV3-1 and TRBJ1-1, the full variable domain reads DTAVSQTPKYLVTQMGNDKSIKCEQNLGHDTMYWYKQDSKKFLKIMFSYNNKELIINETVPNRFSPKSPDKAHLNLHINSLELGDSAVYFCASSQEPDRGEAFFGQGTRLTVV.

The CDR3 sequence: CASSPSPSPQLFF. The chain employs TRBV6-5 and TRBJ1-4. CDR1 MNHEY and CDR2 SVGAGI come from the germline V gene. The CDR3 covers 13 residues.

The rearrangement links TRBV29-1 to TRBJ2-5. Germline V gene data show CDR1 as SQVTM and CDR2 as ANQGSEA. The CDR3 runs to 13 residues. The CDR3 region is CSVAPVLQETQYF.

The chain carries TRBV12-3 or TRBV12-4 and TRBJ2-1. CDR3 size: 12 residues. The CDR3 here is CASSFLANEQFF.

J is TRBJ2-3 and V is TRBV7-2; the D gene TCRdb calls, TRBD2, cannot be checked with no DNA. The CDR3 is 18 amino acids. Germline values: CDR1 SGHTA, CDR2 FQGNSA. The CDR3 reads CASSLGLAETSSTDTQYF.

The chain employs TRBV14 and TRBJ2-1; TCRdb selects TRBD1, and the lack of DNA leaves this call unchecked. CDR3 size: 16 residues. Germline CDR1 reads SGHDN; CDR2 reads FVKESK. The CDR3 here is CASSQGLRPWGNEQFF. Looking up the rest from reference TRBV14 and TRBJ2-1 gives the full variable domain: EAGVTQFPSHSVIEKGQTVTLRCDPISGHDNLYWYRRVMGKEIKFLLHFVKESKQDESGMPNNRFLAERTGGTYSTLKVQPAELEDSGVYFCASSQGLRPWGNEQFFGPGTRLTVL.

The chain uses TRBV11-3 and TRBJ2-3. CDR3 length equals 13 residues. Germline assignment: CDR1 SGHNT and CDR2 YENEEA. CDR3 sequence: CASKAILTDTQYF.

CDR3 in amino acids: CASSGLAGGGTEQFF. This sequence joins TRBV6-1 and TRBJ2-1; the TCRdb call, TRBD2, lacks DNA for checking. Looked up from germline, CDR1 is MNHNS and CDR2 is SASEGT. The CDR3 totals 15 residues.

The chain carries TRBV3-1 and TRBJ1-5; TCRdb designates TRBD1, a call that cannot be tested without DNA. The CDR3 length is 13 residues. Germline V lookup: CDR1 LGHDT, CDR2 YNNKEL (reference sequence). The CDR3 sequence is CASAPTGGQPQHF.

The chain links TRBV12-3 or TRBV12-4 to TRBJ2-3; the D call of TRBD2 rests on TCRdb alone, since no DNA is present to check it. The length of the CDR3 is 16 residues. CDR3 amino acids: CASSLGVRNSGDTQYF.

The chain uses TRBV27 and TRBJ2-3; TCRdb calls TRBD2, which cannot be checked without DNA. This CDR3 is built from 16 residues. Germline loops: CDR1 MNHEY, CDR2 SMNVEV (reference sequence). The CDR3 reads CASRPTGLPVSDTQYF.

V usage is TRBV5-1 and J usage is TRBJ1-6; TCRdb reports TRBD1, a call that lacks DNA to check it against. The V gene's germline CDR1 is SGHRS and CDR2 YFSETQ. CDR3 length equals 14 residues. CDR3 loop: CASSLKGSDSPLHF.

The rearrangement uses TRBV6-2 or TRBV6-3 and TRBJ2-4. The CDR3 totals 14 residues. The germline V gene has CDR1 MNHEY and CDR2 SVGEGT. The CDR3 sequence: CASSLRRVENIQYF.

The V and J genes are TRBV9 and TRBJ2-2; absent DNA, TCRdb's TRBD1 call cannot be checked. Germline V gene lookup returns CDR1 SGDLS and CDR2 YYNGEE. The CDR3 is made up of 15 amino acids. This CDR3 reads CASSNAPGGTGELFF.